The following is a TCR beta chain sequence with its context. Method: immunoSEQ multiplex PCR; TCRdb's copy keeps in-frame clones and lacks some. The top ten clones hold over 0.2% of a sample with around 92,000 clones, approximately 94% of them seen once. The data stem from a study of technical replicates of blood from a few donors. Germline CDR1 and CDR2: SGHRS and YFSETQ. This CDR3 is 16 amino acids long. V was clipped by 0 bases and J by 2 bases, with 14 bases between them. Specimen: T cells isolated from PBMCs. The chain employs TRBV5-1 and TRBJ2-5, with D tentatively TRBD2 (6 bases). The TCR originated in a human donor in good health. CDR3 sequence reads: CASSLAASGLQETQYF. The CDR3 region has the DNA TGCGCCAGCAGCTTGGCCGCGAGCGGGCTGCAAGAGACCCAGTACTTC. Supplemented by reference TRBV5-1 and TRBJ2-5, the full variable domain reads KAGVTQTPRYLIKTRGQQVTLSCSPISGHRSVSWYQQTPGQGLQFLFEYFSETQRNKGNFPGRFSGRQFSNSRSEMNVSTLELGDSALYLCASSLAASGLQETQYFGPGTRLLVL.